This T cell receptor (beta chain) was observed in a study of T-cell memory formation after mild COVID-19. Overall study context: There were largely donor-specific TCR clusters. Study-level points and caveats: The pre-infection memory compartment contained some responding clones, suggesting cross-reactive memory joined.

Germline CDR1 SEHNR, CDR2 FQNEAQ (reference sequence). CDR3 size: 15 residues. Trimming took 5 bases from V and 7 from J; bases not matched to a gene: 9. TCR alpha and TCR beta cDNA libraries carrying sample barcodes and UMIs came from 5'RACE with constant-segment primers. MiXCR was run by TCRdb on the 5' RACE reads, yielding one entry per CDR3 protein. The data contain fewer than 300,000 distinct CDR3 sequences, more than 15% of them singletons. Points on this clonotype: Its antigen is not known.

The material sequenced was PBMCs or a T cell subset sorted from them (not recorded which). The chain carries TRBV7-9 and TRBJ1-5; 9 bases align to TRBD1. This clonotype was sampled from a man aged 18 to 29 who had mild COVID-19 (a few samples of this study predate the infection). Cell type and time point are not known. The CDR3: CASSPNGQGTQPQHF. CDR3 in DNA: TGTGCCAGCAGCCCTAATGGACAGGGGACCCAGCCCCAGCATTTT.